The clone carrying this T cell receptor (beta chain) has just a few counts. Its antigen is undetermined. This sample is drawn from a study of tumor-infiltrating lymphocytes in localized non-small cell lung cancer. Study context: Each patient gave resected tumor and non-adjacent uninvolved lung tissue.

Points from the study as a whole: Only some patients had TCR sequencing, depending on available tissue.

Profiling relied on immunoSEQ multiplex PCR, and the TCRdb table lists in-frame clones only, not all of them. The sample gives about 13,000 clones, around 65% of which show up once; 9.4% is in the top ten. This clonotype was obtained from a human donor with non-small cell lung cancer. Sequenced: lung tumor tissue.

As DNA, the CDR3 is TGTGCCAGCGCTATCCAGGCAGGGCCGTCCCTGAGCACTGAAGCTTTCTTT. This sequence encodes CASAIQAGPSLSTEAFF. V gene TRBV5-6 combines with J gene TRBJ1-1; TRBD1 might be the D (5 bases). Germline assignment: CDR1 SGHDT and CDR2 YYEEEE. V was pared by 7 bases and J by 4 bases, with 26 bases between. The CDR3 length is 17 residues. Looking up the rest from reference TRBV5-6 and TRBJ1-1 gives the full variable domain: DAGVTQSPTHLIKTRGQQVTLRCSPKSGHDTVSWYQQALGQGPQFIFQYYEEEERQRGNFPDRFSGHQFPNYSSELNVNALLLGDSALYLCASAIQAGPSLSTEAFFGQGTRLTVV.